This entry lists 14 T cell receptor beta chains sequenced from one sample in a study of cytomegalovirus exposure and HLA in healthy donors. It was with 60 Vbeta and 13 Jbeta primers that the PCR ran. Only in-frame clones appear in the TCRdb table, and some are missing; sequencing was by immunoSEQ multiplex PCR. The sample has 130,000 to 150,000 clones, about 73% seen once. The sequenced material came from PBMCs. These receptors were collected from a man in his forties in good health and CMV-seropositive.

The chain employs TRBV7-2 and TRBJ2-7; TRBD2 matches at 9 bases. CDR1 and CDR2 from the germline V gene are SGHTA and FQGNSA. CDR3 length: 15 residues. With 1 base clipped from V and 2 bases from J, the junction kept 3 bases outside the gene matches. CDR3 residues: CASSLGAGGPYEQYF. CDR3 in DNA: TGTGCCAGCAGCTTAGGAGCGGGAGGCCCCTACGAGCAGTACTTC.

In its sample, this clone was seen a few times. The CDR3 nucleotides are TGTGCCAGCACCCGACAGGGGATCACTGAAGCTTTCTTT. This translates into CASTRQGITEAFF. The J gene is TRBJ1-1, the V gene TRBV6-5; 8 bases map to TRBD1. The V and J ends lost 7 bases and 4 bases, in that order; junction bases with no gene match: 5. Germline CDR1 MNHEY, CDR2 SVGAGI. The CDR3 loop spans 13 amino acids.

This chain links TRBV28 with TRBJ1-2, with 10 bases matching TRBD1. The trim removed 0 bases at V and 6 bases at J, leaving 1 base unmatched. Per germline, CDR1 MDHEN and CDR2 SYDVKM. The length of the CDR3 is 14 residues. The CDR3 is CASSLWTGGDGYTF. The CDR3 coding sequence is TGTGCCAGCAGTTTATGGACAGGGGGCGATGGCTACACCTTC.

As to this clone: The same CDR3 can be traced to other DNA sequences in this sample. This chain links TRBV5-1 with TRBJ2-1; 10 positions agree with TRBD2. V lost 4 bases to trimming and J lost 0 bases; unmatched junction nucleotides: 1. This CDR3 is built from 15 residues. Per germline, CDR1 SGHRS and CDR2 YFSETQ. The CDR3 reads CASSPSGSSYNEQFF. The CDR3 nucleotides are TGCGCCAGCAGCCCTAGCGGGAGCTCCTACAATGAGCAGTTCTTC.

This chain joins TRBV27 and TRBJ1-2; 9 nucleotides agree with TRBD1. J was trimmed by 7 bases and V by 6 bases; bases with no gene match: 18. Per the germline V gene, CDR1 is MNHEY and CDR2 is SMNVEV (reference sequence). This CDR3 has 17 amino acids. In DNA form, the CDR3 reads TGTGCCAGCAGGCCGGGACAGGGAAATTGGGGGGCGGCTGGCTACACCTTC. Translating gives CASRPGQGNWGAAGYTF.

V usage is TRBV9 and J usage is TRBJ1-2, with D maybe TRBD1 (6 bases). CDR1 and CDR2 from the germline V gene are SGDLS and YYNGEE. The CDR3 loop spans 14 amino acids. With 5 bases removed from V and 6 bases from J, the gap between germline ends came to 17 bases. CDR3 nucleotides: TGTGCCAGCAGACCCACACAGGGAACTAATGGCTACACCTTC. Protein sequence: CASRPTQGTNGYTF.

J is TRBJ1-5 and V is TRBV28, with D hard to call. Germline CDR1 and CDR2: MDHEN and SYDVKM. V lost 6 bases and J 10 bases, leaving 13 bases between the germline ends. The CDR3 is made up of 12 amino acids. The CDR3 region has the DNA TGTGCCAGCAGGTGGACTGCAGGCCCCCAGCATTTT. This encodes CASRWTAGPQHF.

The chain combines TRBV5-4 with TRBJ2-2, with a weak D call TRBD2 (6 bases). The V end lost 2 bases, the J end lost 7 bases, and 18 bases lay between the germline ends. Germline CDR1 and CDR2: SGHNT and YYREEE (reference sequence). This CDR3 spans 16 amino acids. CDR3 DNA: TGTGCCAGCAGCTTCCCTAAGGGACTCGGTAGCGGGGAGCTGTTTTTT. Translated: CASSFPKGLGSGELFF.

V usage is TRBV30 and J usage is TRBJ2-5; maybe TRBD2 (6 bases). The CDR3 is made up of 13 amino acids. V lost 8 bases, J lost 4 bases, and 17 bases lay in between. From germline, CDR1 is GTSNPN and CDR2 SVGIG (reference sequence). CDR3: CAGGYYGSETQYF. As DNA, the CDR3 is TGTGCCGGAGGGTATTATGGGTCAGAGACCCAGTACTTC.

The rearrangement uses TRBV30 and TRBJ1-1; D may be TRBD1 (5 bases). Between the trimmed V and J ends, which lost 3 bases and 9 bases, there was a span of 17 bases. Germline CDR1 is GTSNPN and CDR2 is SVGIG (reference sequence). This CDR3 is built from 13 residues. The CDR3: CAWSGGGPRQAFF. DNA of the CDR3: TGTGCCTGGAGCGGGGGGGGACCCAGGCAAGCTTTCTTT.

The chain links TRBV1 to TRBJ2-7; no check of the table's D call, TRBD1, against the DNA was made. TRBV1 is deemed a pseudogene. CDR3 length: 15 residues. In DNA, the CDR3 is TGCACCAGCAGCCGAGGGACAGCGGCGATCTACGAGCAGTACTTC. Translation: CTSSRGTAAIYEQYF.

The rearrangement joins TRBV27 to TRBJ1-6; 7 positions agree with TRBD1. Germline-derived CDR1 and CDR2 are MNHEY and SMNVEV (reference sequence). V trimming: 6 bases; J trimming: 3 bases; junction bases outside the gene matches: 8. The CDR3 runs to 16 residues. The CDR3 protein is CASRWDSQGYNSPLHF. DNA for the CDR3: TGTGCCAGCAGGTGGGACAGTCAAGGCTATAATTCACCCCTCCACTTT.

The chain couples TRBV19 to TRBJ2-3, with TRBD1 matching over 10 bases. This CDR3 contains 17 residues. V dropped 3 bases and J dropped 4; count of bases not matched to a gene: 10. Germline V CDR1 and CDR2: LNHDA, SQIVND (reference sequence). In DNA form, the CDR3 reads TGTGCCAGTAGTATTAACCTCGGGACAGGGGTTTCAGATACGCAGTATTTT. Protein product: CASSINLGTGVSDTQYF.

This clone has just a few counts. This CDR3 is CAWSVLNRGREAFF. DNA of the CDR3: TGTGCCTGGAGTGTATTAAACAGGGGTAGAGAAGCTTTCTTT. The V gene is TRBV30, the J gene TRBJ1-1; 7 nucleotides line up with TRBD1. The CDR3 contains 14 residues. Germline CDR1 GTSNPN, CDR2 SVGIG (reference sequence). J was trimmed by 8 bases and V by 0 bases; bases with no gene match: 9.